Presented here are 23 T cell receptor beta chains from one specimen sequenced in a study of cytomegalovirus exposure and HLA in healthy donors. PCR used 60 Vbeta primers and 13 Jbeta primers. Repertoires were generated with immunoSEQ multiplex PCR, while TCRdb's copy carries only in-frame clones and drops some. Here the sample spans under 200,000 clones, about 85% being singletons. The source material was PBMCs. These TCRs come from a male donor in good health and CMV-seropositive.

V gene TRBV6-5 combines with J gene TRBJ2-7; 9 nucleotides align to TRBD1. CDR1 is MNHEY, CDR2 SVGAGI, per germline. The V and J ends lost 2 bases and 6 bases, in that order; junction bases with no gene match: 5. There are 14 residues in the CDR3. The CDR3: CASSYRGQGSEQYF. DNA for the CDR3: TGTGCCAGCAGTTACCGGGGACAGGGAAGCGAGCAGTACTTC.

CDR3: CASSARVTHGYTF. In nucleotides, the CDR3 is TGTGCCAGCAGCGCCAGGGTGACTCATGGCTACACCTTC. The rearrangement joins TRBV7-9 to TRBJ1-2; the D gene is possibly TRBD1 (5 bases). Per germline, CDR1 SEHNR and CDR2 FQNEAQ (reference sequence). Trimming removed 5 bases at V and 6 bases at J, with 13 bases between. The length of the CDR3 is 13 residues.

This clone was seen once. V is TRBV11-2 and J is TRBJ1-3; 9 bases line up with TRBD1. CDR1 and CDR2 from the germline V gene are SGHAT and FQNNGV. The ends lost 8 bases at V and 8 bases at J; junction bases unmatched: 10. This CDR3 comprises 14 residues. CDR3 protein: CASGWDREGYTIYF. The CDR3 coding sequence is TGTGCCAGCGGTTGGGACAGGGAGGGATACACCATATATTTT.

The CDR3 DNA reads TGCGCCAGCAGCACCGGGTTACACTCAGATACGCAGTATTTT. Protein sequence: CASSTGLHSDTQYF. The chain recombines TRBV5-1 with TRBJ2-3; D gene uncertain. The CDR3 covers 14 residues. Trimming took off 4 bases at V and 4 bases at J, with 13 bases between the two ends. Per the germline V gene, CDR1 is SGHRS and CDR2 is YFSETQ.

This chain uses TRBV27 with TRBJ2-4; D might be TRBD2 (6 bases). CDR3 length: 18 residues. The germline gives CDR1 MNHEY, CDR2 SMNVEV (reference sequence). Deletions cut 3 bases from V and 0 bases from J, with 18 bases between. CDR3 in DNA: TGTGCCAGCAGTTTTAGCGGAATACACAGGTCAGCCAAAAACATTCAGTACTTC. This gives the protein CASSFSGIHRSAKNIQYF.

A single count supports this clone. The chain couples TRBV5-1 to TRBJ2-3; perhaps TRBD2 as D (6 bases). From germline, CDR1 is SGHRS and CDR2 YFSETQ. Trimming left V 5 bases short and J 0 bases short, with 13 bases between. This CDR3 region has 15 residues. CDR3 residues: CASRQTGVSTDTQYF. CDR3 coding DNA: TGCGCCAGCAGACAAACGGGAGTAAGCACAGATACGCAGTATTTT. The full variable domain, its missing parts supplied by reference TRBV5-1 and TRBJ2-3, is KAGVTQTPRYLIKTRGQQVTLSCSPISGHRSVSWYQQTPGQGLQFLFEYFSETQRNKGNFPGRFSGRQFSNSRSEMNVSTLELGDSALYLCASRQTGVSTDTQYFGPGTRLTVL.

The rearrangement uses TRBV11-3 and TRBJ2-2; weak D call: TRBD1 (5 bases). The CDR3 is 13 amino acids. Trimming took off 7 bases at V and 0 bases at J, with 6 bases between the two ends. Germline CDR1 SGHNT, CDR2 YENEEA. CDR3: CASKGANTGELFF. CDR3 in DNA: TGTGCCAGCAAAGGGGCGAACACCGGGGAGCTGTTTTTT.

Comment on this clone: One end of the junction fails to match germline, which may point to a read error. The chain carries TRBV2 and TRBJ2-7; TRBD1 is a possible D gene (6 bases). Germline assignment: CDR1 SNHLY and CDR2 FYNNEI. This CDR3 comprises 13 residues. CDR3 amino acids: CASSLAESGTPSF. CDR3 DNA sequence: TGTGCCAGCAGCCTCGCCGAATCCGGGACACCTAGCTTC.

V usage is TRBV4-2 and J usage is TRBJ2-1; a weak D match, TRBD2 (6 bases). The CDR3 consists of 17 residues. CDR1 is LGHNA and CDR2 is YNFKEQ in the germline V gene. The V end was cut by 0 bases, the J end by 2 bases, with 14 bases between. CDR3 in DNA: TGTGCCAGCAGCCAAGATTCATGGGGGGAACCCTACAATGAGCAGTTCTTC. Encoded protein: CASSQDSWGEPYNEQFF.

The chain has TRBV6-1 and TRBJ2-7, with D possibly TRBD2 on 6 matching bases. Trimming took 3 bases from V and 0 from J, leaving 9 bases between them. Germline CDR1 is MNHNS and CDR2 is SASEGT. The CDR3 extends over 14 amino acids. In nucleotides, the CDR3 is TGTGCCAGCAGTGATCGGGAGACCTCCTACGAGCAGTACTTC. It is translated as CASSDRETSYEQYF.

This clone was seen a handful of times. CDR3 residues: CASSQEPGTSHNEQFF. The CDR3 DNA reads as TGTGCCAGCAGCCAAGAGCCCGGGACTAGTCATAATGAGCAGTTCTTC. This chain links TRBV4-2 with TRBJ2-1; 8 bases match TRBD2. Germline V gene lookup returns CDR1 LGHNA and CDR2 YNFKEQ. V lost 0 bases and J lost 7; bases outside the gene matches: 8. The CDR3 loop spans 16 amino acids.

This clone was seen a handful of times. The chain recombines TRBV5-1 with TRBJ2-1, with 14 bases fitting TRBD2. Germline trimming cut 4 bases from V and 6 bases from J; bases unmatched to any gene: 12. CDR1 is SGHRS and CDR2 is YFSETQ in the germline V gene. The CDR3 has 18 amino acids. CDR3 loop: CASSRYVGLAGGGNEQFF. Written as DNA, the CDR3 is TGCGCCAGCAGCCGCTACGTAGGACTAGCGGGAGGAGGCAATGAGCAGTTCTTC.

The rearrangement uses TRBV29-1 and TRBJ2-1, with 7 bases identical to TRBD2. Trimming removed 4 bases from V and 8 bases from J; junction bases left unmatched: 14. The CDR3 consists of 15 residues. Per germline, CDR1 SQVTM and CDR2 ANQGSEA. CDR3: CSVVTRGEGRDEQFF. CDR3 bases: TGCAGCGTTGTCACACGGGGGGAGGGTAGGGATGAGCAGTTCTTC.

The rearrangement joins TRBV11-3 to TRBJ1-5; D remains unclear. Between the trimmed V and J ends, which lost 5 bases and 9 bases, there was a span of 8 bases. CDR1 and CDR2 (germline): SGHNT, YENEEA. The CDR3 consists of 11 residues. The CDR3 sequence: CASSPVRPQHF. CDR3 sequence (DNA): TGTGCCAGCAGCCCGGTCCGGCCCCAGCATTTT.

V gene TRBV7-6 combines with J gene TRBJ2-2; 14 bases are shared with TRBD2. Germline V gene data show CDR1 as SGHVS and CDR2 as FNYEAQ. The J segment lost 7 bases and the V segment lost 5 bases, leaving 6 bases of the junction unmatched. The length of the CDR3 is 16 residues. The CDR3 loop reads CASSPGLAGGVGELFF. The CDR3 region has the DNA TGTGCCAGCAGCCCAGGACTAGCGGGAGGCGTCGGGGAGCTGTTTTTT.

The CDR3 coding sequence is TGCAGTGCTAGGGCCCTTTACGAGCAGTACTTC. Its translation is CSARALYEQYF. The chain employs TRBV20-1 and TRBJ2-7; no firm D call. Germline-derived CDR1 and CDR2 are DFQATT and SNEGSKA (reference sequence). Trimming removed 3 bases from V and 4 bases from J, with 7 bases in between. CDR3 size: 11 residues.

The chain joins TRBV19 to TRBJ1-5; TRBD1 might be the D (5 bases). The CDR3 spans 15 residues. The V gene lost 7 bases and the J gene lost 4 bases, with 17 bases spanning the gap. The germline gives CDR1 LNHDA, CDR2 SQIVND (reference sequence). CDR3: CASNPWQGSNQPQHF. In DNA form, the CDR3 reads TGTGCCAGTAACCCGTGGCAGGGATCGAATCAGCCCCAGCATTTT.

The CDR3 coding sequence is TGTGCCAGCAGCTTAGGGAGGGCCCAAGAGACCCAGTACTTC. Translating gives CASSLGRAQETQYF. The V and J genes are TRBV7-2 and TRBJ2-5, with a tentative D call TRBD2 (6 bases). The ends were cut back, 1 base at V and 1 base at J, with 7 bases in the middle. The CDR3 is 14 residues long. Germline values: CDR1 SGHTA, CDR2 FQGNSA.

The chain links TRBV7-9 to TRBJ2-3, with unresolved D. Germline V CDR1 and CDR2: SEHNR, FQNEAQ (reference sequence). Trimming removed 3 bases at V and 6 bases at J, with 7 bases between. The length of the CDR3 is 12 residues. CDR3 amino acids: CASSFPADTQYF. For the CDR3, the DNA is TGTGCCAGCAGCTTTCCCGCGGATACGCAGTATTTT.

V gene TRBV13 combines with J gene TRBJ2-1, with 12 bases identical to TRBD2. The CDR3 contains 15 residues. V dropped 2 bases and J dropped 8; count of bases not matched to a gene: 4. Germline V gene sequence: CDR1 PRHDT, CDR2 FYEKMQ (reference sequence). CDR3 sequence reads: CASSLRASGGDEQFF. The CDR3, as DNA: TGTGCCAGCAGCTTAAGGGCTAGCGGGGGGGATGAGCAGTTCTTC. Supplemented by reference TRBV13 and TRBJ2-1, the full variable domain reads AAGVIQSPRHLIKEKRETATLKCYPIPRHDTVYWYQQGPGQDPQFLISFYEKMQSDKGSIPDRFSAQQFSDYHSELNMSSLELGDSALYFCASSLRASGGDEQFFGPGTRLTVL.

This chain joins TRBV19 and TRBJ2-2, with 16 bases identical to TRBD2. The CDR3 is 15 amino acids. CDR1 and CDR2 from the germline V gene are LNHDA and SQIVND (reference sequence). The V segment lost 7 bases and the J segment 8 bases; nucleotides outside the gene matches: 4. Here the CDR3 reads CASMGLAGGLGELFF. The CDR3 DNA follows: TGTGCCAGTATGGGACTAGCGGGAGGGTTAGGGGAGCTGTTTTTT.

This chain joins TRBV21-1 and TRBJ2-3; the table's D call, TRBD2, was not checked against the DNA. TRBV21-1 represents a pseudogene. This CDR3 spans 17 amino acids. In nucleotides, the CDR3 is TGTGCCAGCAGCAAAAGGGGGGGCGGCACTAGCACAGATACGCAGTATTTT. It encodes CASSKRGGGTSTDTQYF.

The V call is TRBV7-9, the J call TRBJ2-6, with TRBD1 identical over 12 bases. Germline V gives CDR1 SEHNR, CDR2 FQNEAQ (reference sequence). CDR3 length: 18 amino acids. V dropped 4 bases and J dropped 1; count of bases not matched to a gene: 5. CDR3 residues: CASSSGTGGSSGANVLTF. CDR3 coding DNA: TGTGCCAGCAGCTCCGGGACAGGGGGCAGTTCTGGGGCCAACGTCCTGACTTTC.